The 7 T cell receptor beta chains listed next were all sequenced from one sample in a study of CD8 T cells in ankylosing spondylitis. Study-wide points: A TCR beta motif made of fewer than ten highly homologous variants seemed typical of ankylosing spondylitis blood.

What these receptors recognize is not known. TCRdb fed the 5' RACE reads into MiXCR, producing one record per CDR3 protein. Found here are 700,000 to 1,000,000 distinct CDR3 sequences, 10% to 15% of them singletons; the top ten hold approximately 0.46%. Sequencing used blood, either unsorted or a sorted T cell fraction (not recorded which). Receptors were obtained from a male donor with ankylosing spondylitis.

This clonotype has at least ten counts. The rearrangement uses TRBV6-5 and TRBJ1-4; D is unclear. Trimming removed 0 bases from V and 2 bases from J, with 7 bases in between. CDR3 length equals 15 residues. The germline V gene encodes CDR1 MNHEY and CDR2 SVGAGI. The CDR3 region has the DNA TGTGCCAGCAGTTACTCCCGTGGGACTAATGAAAAACTGTTTTTT. This gives the protein CASSYSRGTNEKLFF.

This clonotype appeared many times. V usage is TRBV20-1 and J usage is TRBJ1-2, with D uncertain. V lost 4 bases and J lost 2, with 8 bases in between. The CDR3 length is 12 residues. CDR1 and CDR2 from the germline V gene are DFQATT and SNEGSKA (reference sequence). This chain's CDR3 is CSANGENYGYTF. The CDR3 DNA is TGCAGTGCTAACGGGGAGAACTATGGCTACACCTTC.

The chain is built from TRBV7-2 and TRBJ1-2; no firm D call. The CDR3 is 14 residues long. V dropped 5 bases and J dropped 4 bases, with 14 bases sitting between them. The germline V gene encodes CDR1 SGHTA and CDR2 FQGNSA. CDR3 coding DNA: TGTGCCAGCAGCCTTATAAGAGACTCCTATGGCTACACCTTC. Translating gives CASSLIRDSYGYTF.

Remarks on this clonotype: One junction end disagrees with the germline gene, perhaps due to a read error. V is TRBV12-3 or TRBV12-4 and J is TRBJ1-2, with TRBD1 matching 8 bases. The CDR3 is made up of 13 amino acids. CDR3 amino acids: CASSFGTGVSGLF. CDR3 DNA: TGTGCCAGCAGTTTCGGGACAGGAGTTAGCGGCCTCTTC.

This chain joins TRBV20-1 and TRBJ2-1, with a weak D call TRBD2 (6 bases). The CDR3 has 13 amino acids. Germline loops: CDR1 DFQATT, CDR2 SNEGSKA (reference sequence). Trimming left V 3 bases short and J 3 bases short, with 9 bases between. The CDR3 DNA reads TGCAGTGCTAGGGAGGGTCACTACAATGAGCAGTTCTTC. Encoded protein: CSAREGHYNEQFF.

In this sample, this clonotype turned up a few times. The chain couples TRBV6-5 to TRBJ1-2; maybe TRBD1 (5 bases). V was clipped by 2 bases and J by 8 bases, with 15 bases between them. Germline V CDR1 and CDR2: MNHEY, SVGAGI. This CDR3 region has 14 residues. The CDR3 DNA follows: TGTGCCAGCAGTTACGGGAATCAGGGAAACGGCTACACCTTC. It codes for CASSYGNQGNGYTF.

The V call is TRBV20-1, the J call TRBJ2-2; no clear D. The germline V gene encodes CDR1 DFQATT and CDR2 SNEGSKA (reference sequence). Trimming cost V 0 bases and J 2 bases, with 10 bases left between them. The CDR3 extends over 15 amino acids. CDR3 protein: CSARDLGPNTGELFF. The CDR3 DNA sequence: TGCAGTGCTAGAGATCTTGGACCAAACACCGGGGAGCTGTTTTTT.